In this sample, the clone carrying this T cell receptor (beta chain) turned up once. Its antigen remains unknown. The TCR beta profiling, which covered VDJ combination and CDR3 sequence, was carried out using genomic DNA as the template. A single record per CDR3 protein comes from TCRdb applying MiXCR to the reads. The sample contains under 40,000 distinct CDR3 sequences, 76% of which appear only once. This specimen comes from a study of CD8+CD57+ T cells in acquired aplastic anemia. Study-wide results and limits: Patients were compared with controls for CD8+ Simpson's diversity, and no significant difference emerged. Approximately 29 was the count of CD8+ CDR3 sequences that patients shared with controls.

The CDR3 consists of 16 residues. Germline lookup yields CDR1 LNHDA and CDR2 SQIVND (reference sequence). V lost 6 bases and J lost 2; bases outside the gene matches: 7. The V and J genes are TRBV19 and TRBJ1-6, with 7 nucleotides matching TRBD1. Sequenced material: sorted CD4+, CD8+, or CD8+CD57+ T cells (not recorded which) from PBMCs. The receptor was isolated from a human donor in good health, serving as a control. As DNA, the CDR3 is TGTGCCAGTAGCCCGGGGGACAGCCCCTATAATTCACCCCTCCACTTT. This encodes CASSPGDSPYNSPLHF.